The present T cell receptor beta chain was sequenced within a study of Graves' ophthalmopathy and Graves' hyperthyroidism. This CDR3 contains 15 residues. Germline V gene lookup returns CDR1 SGHDT and CDR2 YYEEEE. V was pared by 7 bases and J by 1 base, with 17 bases between. Amplified TCR beta CDR3 regions were obtained using RNA transcripts as template. Amplification began with first-round RT-PCR using HTBI primers, then second-round multiplex PCR was performed. One entry per CDR3 protein, called by TCRdb with MiXCR from the multiplex PCR reads. The sample contains about 1.2 million distinct CDR3 sequences, 35% to 40% of which appear only once. Other autoimmune diseases, uncontrolled infections, pregnancy and lactation each led to patient exclusion.

Sequenced material: peripheral blood or thyroid tissue (not recorded which). The clonotype comes from an adult man with Graves' hyperthyroidism. The chain joins TRBV5-6 to TRBJ1-1; perhaps TRBD1 as D (5 bases). The CDR3 DNA reads as TGTGCCAGCCAAAGTCTGGACAAGCCGAACACTGAAGCTTTCTTT. Protein product: CASQSLDKPNTEAFF.